This T cell receptor (beta chain) was sequenced during a study of blood T cell repertoires in COVID-19. Study as a whole: Sites across the United States, Italy and Spain contributed samples from acute and convalescent COVID-19. T cells, B-cell-depleted T cells, or PBMCs provided the cDNA or gDNA that served as material.

The V gene lost 2 bases and the J gene lost 0 bases, with 8 bases spanning the gap. This CDR3 spans 16 amino acids. The V gene's germline CDR1 is MGHRA and CDR2 YSYEKL. In the original analysis: Using reference gene primer amplification, nucleated cell counts were estimated. Sequencing used immunoSEQ multiplex PCR; TCRdb keeps in-frame clones, though not all of them. V, J and clone size derive from that table, while D and trimming were established from the DNA sequence. The profile covers about 46,000 clones, with 85% to 90% appearing a single time and around 8.7% taken by the ten largest. This sequence originates from a man aged 45-65 years with active COVID-19. The source material was peripheral blood. The V gene is TRBV4-1, the J gene TRBJ1-6; D ambiguous. The CDR3 bases are TGCGCCAGCAGCCAAAGTAGGAGCTCCTATAATTCACCCCTCCACTTT. This translates into CASSQSRSSYNSPLHF.